These 27 T cell receptor beta chains came from one sample sequenced in a study of patients and donors after allogeneic stem cell transplantation (dated by TCRdb to the early 2020s). The method behind the library was RT-PCR. Sequencer: NextSeq 550. The public reads were reanalyzed by TCRdb: fastp trimming at Q25, MiXCR alignment, in-frame beta chains only. For every CDR3 protein sequence, its rows merge into one entry that carries the most common genes and DNA. In this sample the table shows roughly 940,000 distinct CDR3 sequences, under 20% of which occur a single time. The biggest ten clones account for about 6% of the sample. The source material was blood, either unsorted or a sorted T cell fraction (not recorded which). These receptors were collected from a human donor who was either an allogeneic HSCT recipient or a stem cell or donor lymphocyte infusion donor (not recorded which). It is not recorded whose cells these are; they may come from a transplant donor.

This chain uses TRBV5-5 with TRBJ1-2, with D unresolved. V was cut by 1 base and J by 2 bases, with 9 bases left in between. The germline gives CDR1 SGHKS, CDR2 YYEKEE (reference sequence). The CDR3 has 14 amino acids. The CDR3 protein is CASSLRTPNYGYTF. CDR3 bases: TGTGCCAGCAGCTTGCGGACTCCCAACTATGGCTACACCTTC.

The chain has TRBV7-8 and TRBJ2-1; maybe TRBD1 (5 bases). CDR3 length equals 16 residues. The V gene lost 5 bases and the J gene lost 0 bases, with 14 bases spanning the gap. CDR1 SGHVS and CDR2 FQNEAQ come from the germline V gene. The CDR3 nucleotides read TGTGCCAGCAGCCCCAGGGCGGCGAGCTCCTACAATGAGCAGTTCTTC. It encodes CASSPRAASSYNEQFF.

The J gene is TRBJ1-4, the V gene TRBV20-1; 10 bases are shared with TRBD1. After removal of 6 bases from V and 7 bases from J, the junction contained 8 bases not matched to a gene. Germline CDR1 and CDR2: DFQATT and SNEGSKA (reference sequence). The CDR3 length is 14 residues. CDR3 residues: CSADRDRGGEKLFF. CDR3 coding DNA: TGCAGTGCAGACCGGGACAGGGGAGGTGAAAAACTGTTTTTT.

This clonotype turned up a few times. The V call is TRBV27, the J call TRBJ2-1, with 11 bases lining up with TRBD1. This CDR3 contains 16 residues. After removal of 4 bases from V and 7 bases from J, the junction contained 9 bases not matched to a gene. From germline, CDR1 is MNHEY and CDR2 SMNVEV (reference sequence). In DNA form, the CDR3 reads TGTGCCAGCAGTTCTTGGACAGGGGGCCAGAGAAATGAGCAGTTCTTC. Its translation: CASSSWTGGQRNEQFF.

Remarks on this clonotype: Its ends do not fully match the called genes, so a read error is possible. The rearrangement links TRBV10-3 to TRBJ1-1; the D is unclear. The CDR3 spans 13 residues. Looked up from germline, CDR1 is ENHRY and CDR2 is SYGVKD. The CDR3, as DNA: TGTGCCATCAGTGGCAGAGTGAACACTGGAGCTTTCTTT. It codes for CAISGRVNTGAFF.

V and J are TRBV24-1 and TRBJ2-1; D is possibly TRBD1 (6 bases). V shed 1 base and J shed 3 bases, with 12 bases lying between them. Germline V lookup: CDR1 KGHDR, CDR2 SFDVKD. There are 16 residues in the CDR3. CDR3: CATSDFGTGHYNEQFF. For the CDR3, the DNA is TGTGCCACCAGTGATTTCGGAACAGGGCACTACAATGAGCAGTTCTTC.

The CDR3 DNA sequence: TGTGCCGGCGTCCGGGGCGGGAGCTCCTACAATGAGCAGTTCTTC. As protein: CAGVRGGSSYNEQFF. The chain recombines TRBV6-1 with TRBJ2-1, with TRBD2 matching 7 bases. The V gene end was trimmed by 11 bases and the J gene end by 0 bases; junction bases not matched to a gene: 10. In germline, CDR1 is MNHNS, CDR2 SASEGT. CDR3 length: 15 residues.

The chain combines TRBV11-2 with TRBJ1-1, with a weak D call TRBD1 (5 bases). CDR3 length: 14 amino acids. V was pared by 5 bases and J by 4 bases, with 14 bases between. Germline V gene data show CDR1 as SGHAT and CDR2 as FQNNGV. CDR3 loop: CASSRTPGSTEAFF. The CDR3 nucleotides read TGTGCCAGCAGCCGAACCCCAGGGTCCACTGAAGCTTTCTTT.

The V call is TRBV5-1, the J call TRBJ2-7; a possible D gene is TRBD2 (6 bases). Trimming took off 4 bases at V and 1 base at J, with 18 bases between the two ends. Germline-derived CDR1 and CDR2 are SGHRS and YFSETQ. The CDR3 spans 16 residues. The CDR3 coding sequence is TGCGCCAGCAGCCGGGATCCCGGAGGGACTTCCTACGAGCAGTACTTC. Protein product: CASSRDPGGTSYEQYF.

This clonotype has more than one count but fewer than ten. The chain joins TRBV6-6 to TRBJ1-2; the D is unclear. Germline V gene data show CDR1 as MNHNY and CDR2 as SVGAGI (reference sequence). The CDR3 totals 11 residues. V shed 7 bases and J shed 6 bases, with 9 bases lying between them. CDR3 amino acids: CASTPKDGYTF. Written as DNA, the CDR3 is TGTGCCAGCACCCCAAAGGATGGCTACACCTTC.

V is TRBV7-2 and J is TRBJ1-5; 7 nucleotides match TRBD1. The CDR3 is 14 amino acids. Germline V gene sequence: CDR1 SGHTA, CDR2 FQGNSA. With V trimmed by 2 bases and J by 5 bases, 3 bases remained unmatched. CDR3 loop: CASSLQTGDQPQHF. In nucleotides, the CDR3 is TGTGCCAGCAGCTTACAAACAGGGGATCAGCCCCAGCATTTT.

The chain links TRBV12-3 or TRBV12-4 to TRBJ1-1; a weak D match, TRBD1 (5 bases). The CDR3 totals 15 residues. V gave up 1 base and J gave up 1 base, with 10 bases separating them. As DNA, the CDR3 is TGTGCCAGCAGTTTAGGAGGGGTGCGGAACACTGAAGCTTTCTTT. The encoded protein is CASSLGGVRNTEAFF.

This sequence joins TRBV12-3 or TRBV12-4 and TRBJ2-7, with 7 bases aligning to TRBD2. CDR3 length equals 14 residues. V trimming: 6 bases; J trimming: 0 bases; junction bases outside the gene matches: 5. CDR3: CASRAGPSSYEQYF. CDR3 in DNA: TGTGCCAGCAGAGCGGGACCTAGCTCCTACGAGCAGTACTTC.

CDR3 coding DNA: TGTGCCAGCAGTAGCCTCACTAGCGGGGGGGCAGATACGCAGTATTTT. Amino acids: CASSSLTSGGADTQYF. The chain couples TRBV27 to TRBJ2-3; 13 nucleotides agree with TRBD2. This CDR3 is 16 amino acids long. Germline assignment: CDR1 MNHEY and CDR2 SMNVEV (reference sequence). With V trimmed by 5 bases and J by 4 bases, 6 bases remained unmatched.

The chain is built from TRBV12-3 or TRBV12-4 and TRBJ1-1; 8 nucleotides align to TRBD1. The J segment lost 3 bases and the V segment lost 1 base, leaving 7 bases of the junction unmatched. The CDR3 is made up of 16 amino acids. CDR3 sequence: CASSLDSWTGHTEAFF. The CDR3 DNA follows: TGTGCCAGCAGTTTAGATTCGTGGACAGGGCACACTGAAGCTTTCTTT.

This clonotype was recorded once. The rearrangement uses TRBV12-5 and TRBJ2-1, with a weak D call TRBD2 (6 bases). CDR1 LGHNT and CDR2 FRNRAP come from the germline V gene. V was trimmed by 0 bases and J by 3 bases, leaving 18 bases between them. The CDR3 runs 18 residues. The CDR3 DNA follows: TGTGCTAGTGGTTTGGTACGTTCGGTTCTAGCGAACTACAATGAGCAGTTCTTC. It codes for CASGLVRSVLANYNEQFF.

V usage is TRBV7-9 and J usage is TRBJ2-5; a weak D match, TRBD1 (5 bases). This CDR3 has 14 amino acids. The germline gives CDR1 SEHNR, CDR2 FQNEAQ (reference sequence). With 5 bases removed from V and 5 bases from J, the gap between germline ends came to 15 bases. This chain's CDR3 is CASSETNKGETQYF. The CDR3 coding sequence is TGTGCCAGCAGCGAGACAAACAAGGGGGAGACCCAGTACTTC.

This clonotype was detected a few times. The chain employs TRBV12-3 or TRBV12-4 and TRBJ2-1; 8 bases fit TRBD2. CDR3 length: 15 amino acids. J lost 5 bases, V lost 6 bases, and 9 bases had no gene match. The CDR3: CASSLLGGVHNEQFF. In nucleotides, the CDR3 is TGTGCCAGCAGCCTTCTCGGGGGGGTTCACAATGAGCAGTTCTTC.

This clonotype showed up just a few times. The rearrangement links TRBV6-1 to TRBJ2-7, with D maybe TRBD1 (5 bases). V was trimmed by 6 bases and J by 1 base, leaving 10 bases between them. There are 13 residues in the CDR3. CDR1 is MNHNS, CDR2 SASEGT, per germline. Here the CDR3 DNA reads TGTGCCAGCAGCCGACAGCTTTCCTACGAGCAGTACTTC. Protein sequence: CASSRQLSYEQYF.

V gene TRBV20-1 combines with J gene TRBJ1-5, with D perhaps TRBD1 (5 bases). There are 14 residues in the CDR3. CDR1 DFQATT and CDR2 SNEGSKA come from the germline V gene (reference sequence). Trimming left V 1 base short and J 9 bases short, with 16 bases between. Here the CDR3 reads CSARGIGGAWPQHF. CDR3 DNA sequence: TGCAGTGCTAGAGGGATAGGAGGGGCTTGGCCCCAGCATTTT.

This clonotype was found a few times. V gene TRBV24-1 combines with J gene TRBJ2-1; 7 bases fit TRBD1. V shed 3 bases and J 7 bases; nucleotides not matched to a gene: 17. From germline, CDR1 is KGHDR and CDR2 SFDVKD. The CDR3 contains 18 residues. CDR3 loop: CATSDAPFRTGSRNEQFF. Here the CDR3 DNA reads TGTGCCACCAGTGATGCCCCTTTTAGGACAGGTTCCCGTAATGAGCAGTTCTTC.

This clonotype was picked up a small number of times. The chain combines TRBV7-3 with TRBJ1-1; the D is unclear. The length of the CDR3 is 13 residues. Looked up from germline, CDR1 is SGHTA and CDR2 is FQGTGA. Between the trimmed V and J ends, which lost 5 bases and 1 base, there was a span of 8 bases. The CDR3 reads CASSTEGNTEAFF. The DNA of the CDR3 is TGTGCCAGCAGCACTGAAGGGAACACTGAAGCTTTCTTT.

This clonotype was detected once. The chain carries TRBV12-3 or TRBV12-4 and TRBJ2-4; D possibly matches TRBD1 or TRBD2 (6 bases each). The CDR3 runs to 13 residues. The V gene lost 7 bases and the J gene lost 7 bases, with 14 bases spanning the gap. CDR3 bases: TGTGCCAGCAATACCAGGAGGGGGAACATTCAGTACTTC. Translated: CASNTRRGNIQYF.

This clonotype was detected many times. V usage is TRBV20-1 and J usage is TRBJ1-5, with 7 bases fitting TRBD1. Per germline, CDR1 DFQATT and CDR2 SNEGSKA (reference sequence). The CDR3 is made up of 14 amino acids. V trimming: 5 bases; J trimming: 3 bases; junction bases outside the gene matches: 7. This CDR3 reads CSARPRGPNQPQHF. As DNA, the CDR3 is TGCAGTGCTCGACCGAGGGGGCCCAATCAGCCCCAGCATTTT.

This clonotype was detected only a few times. V is TRBV12-3 or TRBV12-4 and J is TRBJ2-2; the match to TRBD1 covers 9 bases. V lost 6 bases, J lost 4 bases, and 9 bases stayed unmatched. This CDR3 region has 16 residues. The CDR3 reads CASRITGGAGTGELFF. CDR3 nucleotide sequence: TGTGCCAGCAGAATAACAGGGGGCGCAGGCACCGGGGAGCTGTTTTTT.

This clonotype was detected a few times. The rearrangement joins TRBV2 to TRBJ1-5, with 9 bases that match TRBD1. V lost 4 bases to trimming and J lost 2 bases; unmatched junction nucleotides: 3. There are 15 residues in the CDR3. Germline-derived CDR1 and CDR2 are SNHLY and FYNNEI. Written as DNA, the CDR3 is TGTGCCAGCAGTGCGTGGACAGGGGGCAATCAGCCCCAGCATTTT. This codes for CASSAWTGGNQPQHF.

The chain combines TRBV9 with TRBJ2-1; 12 bases fit TRBD2. V lost 4 bases, J lost 3 bases, and 14 bases stayed unmatched. The CDR3 contains 19 residues. Germline V gives CDR1 SGDLS, CDR2 YYNGEE. The CDR3 sequence: CASSPRSLAGGTRYNEQFF. The CDR3, as DNA: TGTGCCAGCAGCCCTAGGTCGCTAGCGGGAGGGACCCGCTACAATGAGCAGTTCTTC.